The following is a TCR beta chain sequence with its context. The target antigen is unknown. The iRepertoire nested amplicon-rescue multiplex PCR amplified TCR alpha and beta CDR3s from RNA. Input was 100-400 ng of tissue mRNA or PBMC total RNA. TCRdb reprocessed the multiplex PCR reads via MiXCR and lists one record per CDR3 protein. Here the sample spans around 190,000 distinct CDR3 sequences, about 40% being singletons. The sample belongs to a study of glioma-infiltrating T cells. Study-wide results and limits: CDR3 overlap between tissue and blood was very small.

The V and J ends lost 10 bases and 6 bases respectively, with 16 bases between them. This CDR3 contains 14 residues. Germline-derived CDR1 and CDR2 are MNHNS and SASEGT. The TCR comes from a human donor with low-grade glioma or glioblastoma, undergoing nonglioma brain surgery, or in good health (not recorded which). The rearrangement joins TRBV6-1 to TRBJ1-6; D gene unclear. Sequenced input: glioma tissue, nonneoplastic brain tissue, or PBMCs (not recorded which). Here the CDR3 reads CAISHGVVNSPLHF. CDR3 sequence (DNA): TGTGCCATCAGCCACGGCGTAGTTAATTCACCCCTCCACTTT.